This is a list of T cell receptor beta chains from one sample in a study of CD8+ T cells in alopecia areata. TCRdb's table, derived via immunoSEQ multiplex PCR, lists solely in-frame clones and lacks some. The sample carries nearly 200,000 clones, 55% to 70% recorded once. The specimen was CD4+ T cells sorted from blood, collected at week 24, from a patient treated with tofacitinib. These receptors came from a human donor with alopecia areata. Both conserved end residues are part of each CDR3. The D gene is left open where the match is weak. For some rows the clone size is stated as once, few or many, or as a class when expanded; others skip it.

NA	TRBJ1-1	NA	TRBV6-5	TGTGCCAGCACTATACCGGGTTCTGAAGCTTTCTTT	CASTIPGSEAFF
NA	TRBJ1-2	NA	TRBV27	TGTGCCAGCAGTTTACGTTTCCGGTCCCTAAGAAACTATGGCTACACCTTC	CASSLRFRSLRNYGYTF
NA	TRBJ1-6	NA	TRBV21-1	TGTGCCAGCAGCAACGGACAGGGCCTAGAGGGGCCCCTCCACTTT	CASSNGQGLEGPLHF
NA	TRBJ2-7	TRBD2	TRBV5-4	TGTGCCAGCAGCTTCTCTAGCGGGAGAGAGTACTTC	CASSFSSGREYF
NA	TRBJ1-6	NA	TRBV5-1	TGCGCCAGCAGCTTGTCCGGGGGCGCTTATAATTCACCCCTCCACTTT	CASSLSGGAYNSPLHF
NA	TRBJ2-3	NA	TRBV9	TGTGCCAGCAGTGACCCGCGCGGGGTGGAAAGGGATACGCAGTATTTT	CASSDPRGVERDTQYF
NA	TRBJ2-5	NA	TRBV19	TGTGCCAGTAGGAAACTGGGTCAAGAGACCCAGTACTTC	CASRKLGQETQYF
few	TRBJ2-5	NA	TRBV30	TGTGCCTGGGAGAGGGGGGGCATCCAAGAGACCCAGTACTTC	CAWERGGIQETQYF
NA	TRBJ1-2	NA	TRBV30	TGTGCCTGGAGTGTGGGGGAGGGCTATGGCTACACCTTC	CAWSVGEGYGYTF
NA	TRBJ2-5	TRBD2	TRBV9	TGTGCCAGCAGCGTAACTAGCGGAGCTCCAGAACAGTACTTC	CASSVTSGAPEQYF
NA	TRBJ2-6	NA	TRBV5-1	TGCGCCAGCAGCCCCGGGGTAAACTCTGGGGCCAACGTCCTGACTTTC	CASSPGVNSGANVLTF
few	TRBJ2-2	NA	TRBV23-1	TGCGCCAGCGTGGAGACGGGGATAGTCACCGGGGAGCTGTTTTTT	CASVETGIVTGELFF
NA	TRBJ2-3	TRBD2	TRBV7-2	TGTGCCAGCGGGCTAGCGGGTCGCACAGATACGCAGTATTTT	CASGLAGRTDTQYF
NA	TRBJ2-1	NA	TRBV29-1	TGCAGCGGGGGGGCCGGTTACAATGAGCAGTTCTTC	CSGGAGYNEQFF
NA	TRBJ2-7	TRBD1	TRBV10-3	TGTGCCATCAGACGGACAGGGGGTAGCTACGAGCAGTACTTC	CAIRRTGGSYEQYF
NA	TRBJ2-3	NA	TRBV6-5	TGTGCCAGCAGTTACGTACAGGGAGCAGATACGCAGTATTTT	CASSYVQGADTQYF
NA	TRBJ2-5	NA	TRBV7-2	TGTGCCAGCAGCTTAGGGTTGCGGGGCCTGGGGGAGACCCAGTACTTC	CASSLGLRGLGETQYF
once	TRBJ1-6	NA	TRBV29-1	TGCACGCACAGAAGGGATGGGGACTCCTATAATTCACCCCTCCACTTT	CTHRRDGDSYNSPLHF
NA	TRBJ1-4	NA	TRBV6-5	TGTGCCAGCAGCCTGGGTGAAAAACTGTTTTTT	CASSLGEKLFF
NA	TRBJ1-1	NA	TRBV4-1	TGCGCCAGCAGCCAAGTATCCGGGGTATTAATTCGAGGGAACACTGAAGCTTTCTTT	CASSQVSGVLIRGNTEAFF
NA	TRBJ1-6	NA	TRBV14	TGTGCCAGCAGCCAAGATATTAGGTCAGCGCTCCACTTT	CASSQDIRSALHF
NA	TRBJ1-2	NA	TRBV19	TGTGCCAGTAGTATATCCCTCCCCCCACGGGCAATGAATGGCTACACCTTC	CASSISLPPRAMNGYTF
once	TRBJ2-7	NA	TRBV28	TGTGCCAGCAGCCGCGCAGGCGGTCGCTCCTACGAGCAGTACTTC	CASSRAGGRSYEQYF
few	TRBJ2-2	NA	TRBV29-1	TGCAGCGTGGGGGGACTGACGAACACCGGGGAGCTGTTTTTT	CSVGGLTNTGELFF
few	TRBJ2-4	NA	TRBV29-1	TGCAGCGTTTATGGATCGGCCGCCAAAAACATTCAGTACTTC	CSVYGSAAKNIQYF
few	TRBJ1-2	NA	TRBV9	TGTGCCAGCAGCGTAGGAGGCAGAGCTAACTATGGCTACACCTTC	CASSVGGRANYGYTF
NA	TRBJ2-6	NA	TRBV27	TGTGCCAGCAGTCGGCGACTGCACTCTGGGGCCAACGTCCTGACTTTC	CASSRRLHSGANVLTF
NA	TRBJ1-2	TRBD1	TRBV2	TGTGCCAGCAGTGCACGGACAGGGGATGGCTACACCTTC	CASSARTGDGYTF
few	TRBJ1-2	NA	TRBV10-3	TGTGCCATCCGCGCCCGGGACTATGGCTACACCTTC	CAIRARDYGYTF
NA	TRBJ1-1	NA	TRBV6-6	TGTGCCAGCAGTTACCACCAGAACACTGAAGCTTTCTTT	CASSYHQNTEAFF
few	TRBJ1-1	NA	TRBV5-1	TGCGCCAGCAGCTTGGATTTAACTGAAGCTTTCTTT	CASSLDLTEAFF
NA	TRBJ2-2	NA	TRBV5-1	TGCGCCAGCAGCTGGCATGAAGGTCCCGCCGGGGAGCTGTTTTTT	CASSWHEGPAGELFF
NA	TRBJ2-5	NA	TRBV4-1	TGCGCCAGCAGCCGACCCGGAGAGACCCAGTACTTC	CASSRPGETQYF
NA	TRBJ2-3	NA	TRBV9	TGTGCCAGCAGCGTAGCAGGAGAGGGGGCAGATACGCAGTATTTT	CASSVAGEGADTQYF
few	TRBJ1-1	NA	TRBV10-3	TGTGCCATCAACAAAAGGGATGACACTGAAGCTTTCTTT	CAINKRDDTEAFF
NA	TRBJ1-2	NA	TRBV5-1	TGCGCCAGCAGCTTGGAACGTGGGGTCCTTTTTGGCTACACCTTC	CASSLERGVLFGYTF
NA	TRBJ2-6	NA	TRBV5-1	TGCGCCAGCAACCTTGGGGTGGCCGGGGCCAACGTCCTGACTTTC	CASNLGVAGANVLTF
NA	TRBJ2-3	TRBD1	TRBV7-9	TGTGCCAGCAGCCAAGACAGGGGCGATACGCAGTATTTT	CASSQDRGDTQYF
NA	TRBJ2-2	TRBD2	TRBV7-2	TGTGCCAGCAGCGCGCGGGGCGCGGGGGGGAACACCGGGGAGCTGTTTTTT	CASSARGAGGNTGELFF
NA	TRBJ2-3	TRBD2	TRBV7-3	TGTGCCAGCAGCTTAAGAGCGGGGGCCGGAGATACGCAGTATTTT	CASSLRAGAGDTQYF
NA	TRBJ2-1	NA	TRBV30	TGTGCCTGGAGTCCTCTGATGTCGGGGAACAATGAGCAGTTCTTC	CAWSPLMSGNNEQFF
NA	TRBJ1-5	TRBD1	TRBV6-5	TGTGCCAGCAGTCCCTGGGACAGGGGTCAGCCCCAGCATTTT	CASSPWDRGQPQHF
many	TRBJ2-2	TRBD2	TRBV2	TGTGCCAGCACCAAACTAGCGGGTTACACCGGGGAGCTGTTTTTT	CASTKLAGYTGELFF
NA	TRBJ2-7	TRBD1	TRBV25-1	TGTGCCAGCAGTGGGGACAGGGAAACAAGCTACGAGCAGTACTTC	CASSGDRETSYEQYF
few	TRBJ2-7	NA	TRBV10-3	TGTGCCATCTCTCATGGGGGGAGGGAGCAGTACTTC	CAISHGGREQYF
NA	TRBJ2-2	NA	TRBV7-6	TGTGCCAGCAGCTTATCCCGGCAGGGGTTCACCGGGGAGCTGTTTTTT	CASSLSRQGFTGELFF
NA	TRBJ1-2	NA	TRBV5-1	TGCGCCAGCAGACATTCGGGGGGCTACACCTTC	CASRHSGGYTF
few	TRBJ1-1	NA	TRBV30	TGTGCCTGGATTTTAAGGGACGTAGACACTGAAGCTTTCTTT	CAWILRDVDTEAFF
NA	TRBJ2-3	TRBD2	TRBV7-6	TGTGCCAGCAGCCTTACTAGCGGGAGGGCCAGGGGCACAGATACGCAGTATTTT	CASSLTSGRARGTDTQYF
NA	TRBJ2-1	TRBD2	TRBV4-1	TGCGCCAGCAAGCGGGGGCACGACACGGGTGAGCAGTTCTTC	CASKRGHDTGEQFF
once	TRBJ1-1	NA	TRBV9	TGTGCCAGCAGCGTAAGTGATTTCACTGAAGCTTTCTTT	CASSVSDFTEAFF
many	TRBJ2-1	TRBD2	TRBV7-9	TGTGCCAGCAGCTTAGGCCTAGCGGGTTCCTACAATGAGCAGTTCTTC	CASSLGLAGSYNEQFF
once	TRBJ1-1	TRBD1	TRBV5-1	TGCGCCAGCAGCCGAGCGACAGGGGGCGGAACTGAAGCTTTCTTT	CASSRATGGGTEAFF